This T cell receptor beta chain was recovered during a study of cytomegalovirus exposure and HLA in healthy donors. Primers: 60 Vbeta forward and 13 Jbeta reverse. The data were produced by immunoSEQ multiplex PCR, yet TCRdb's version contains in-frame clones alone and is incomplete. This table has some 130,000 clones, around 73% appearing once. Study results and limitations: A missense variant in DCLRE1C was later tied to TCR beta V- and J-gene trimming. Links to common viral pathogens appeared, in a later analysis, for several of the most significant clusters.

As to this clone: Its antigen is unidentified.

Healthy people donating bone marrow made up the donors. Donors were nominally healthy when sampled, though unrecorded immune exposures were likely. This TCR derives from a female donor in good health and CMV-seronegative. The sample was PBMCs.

CDR3 protein: CASSSLGTSAYEQYF. The CDR3 DNA sequence: TGTGCCAGCAGCTCTCTCGGGACATCCGCCTACGAGCAGTACTTC. V gene TRBV7-2 combines with J gene TRBJ2-7, with D possibly matching TRBD1 (6 bases). CDR1 and CDR2 (germline): SGHTA, FQGNSA. The CDR3 loop spans 15 amino acids. Trimming shortened V by 4 bases and J by 2 bases, and 15 bases separated the two germline ends. Looking up the rest from reference TRBV7-2 and TRBJ2-7 gives the full variable domain: GAGVSQSPSNKVTEKGKDVELRCDPISGHTALYWYRQSLGQGLEFLIYFQGNSAPDKSGLPSDRFSAERTGGSVSTLTIQRTQQEDSAVYLCASSSLGTSAYEQYFGPGTRLTVT.